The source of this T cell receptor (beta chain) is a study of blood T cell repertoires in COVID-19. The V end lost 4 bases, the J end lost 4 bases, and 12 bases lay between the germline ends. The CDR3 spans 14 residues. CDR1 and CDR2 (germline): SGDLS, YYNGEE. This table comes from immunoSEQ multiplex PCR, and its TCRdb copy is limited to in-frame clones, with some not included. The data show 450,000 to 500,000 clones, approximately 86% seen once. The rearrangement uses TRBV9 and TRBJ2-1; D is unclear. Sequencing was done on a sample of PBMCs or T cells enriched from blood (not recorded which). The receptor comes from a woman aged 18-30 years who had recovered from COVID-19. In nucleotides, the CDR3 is TGTGCCAGCAGCCCACGACTGGATTACAATGAGCAGTTCTTC. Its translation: CASSPRLDYNEQFF.